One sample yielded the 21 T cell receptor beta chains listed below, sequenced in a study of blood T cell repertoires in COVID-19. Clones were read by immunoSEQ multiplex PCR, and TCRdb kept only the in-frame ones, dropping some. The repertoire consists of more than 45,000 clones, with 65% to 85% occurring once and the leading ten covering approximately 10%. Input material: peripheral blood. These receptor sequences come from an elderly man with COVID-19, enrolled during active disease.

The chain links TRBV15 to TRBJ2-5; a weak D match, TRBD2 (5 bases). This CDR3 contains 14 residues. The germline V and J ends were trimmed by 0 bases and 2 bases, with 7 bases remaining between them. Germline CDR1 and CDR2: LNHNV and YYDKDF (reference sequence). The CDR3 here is CATSREGGQETQYF. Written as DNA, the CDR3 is TGTGCCACCAGCAGAGAAGGAGGTCAAGAGACCCAGTACTTC.

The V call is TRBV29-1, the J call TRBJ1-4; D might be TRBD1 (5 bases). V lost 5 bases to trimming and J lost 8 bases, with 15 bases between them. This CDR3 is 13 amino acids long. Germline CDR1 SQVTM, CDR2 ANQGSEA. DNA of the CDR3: TGCAGCGTTCGGGTAAGGGGCGGCGAAAAACTGTTTTTT. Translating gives CSVRVRGGEKLFF.

CDR3 coding DNA: TGTGCCTGGAGTGCAGGACAAGGAATTCGTCAGCCCCAGCATTTT. Translating gives CAWSAGQGIRQPQHF. This chain joins TRBV30 and TRBJ1-5, with D tentatively TRBD1 (5 bases). This CDR3 contains 15 residues. Germline loops: CDR1 GTSNPN, CDR2 SVGIG (reference sequence). V gave up 1 base and J gave up 6 bases, with 16 bases separating them.

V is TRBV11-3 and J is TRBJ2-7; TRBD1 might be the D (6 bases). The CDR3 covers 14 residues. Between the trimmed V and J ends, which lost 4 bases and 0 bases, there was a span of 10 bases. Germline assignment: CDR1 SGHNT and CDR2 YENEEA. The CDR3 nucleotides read TGTGCCAGCAGCTCGGAACAGGGCTCCTACGAGCAGTACTTC. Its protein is CASSSEQGSYEQYF.

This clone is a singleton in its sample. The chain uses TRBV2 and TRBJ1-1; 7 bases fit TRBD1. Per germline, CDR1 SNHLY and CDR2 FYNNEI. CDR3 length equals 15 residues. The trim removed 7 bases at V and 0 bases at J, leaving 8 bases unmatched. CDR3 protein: CASNSQGGLNTEAFF. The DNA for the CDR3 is TGTGCCAGCAATAGTCAGGGGGGATTGAACACTGAAGCTTTCTTT.

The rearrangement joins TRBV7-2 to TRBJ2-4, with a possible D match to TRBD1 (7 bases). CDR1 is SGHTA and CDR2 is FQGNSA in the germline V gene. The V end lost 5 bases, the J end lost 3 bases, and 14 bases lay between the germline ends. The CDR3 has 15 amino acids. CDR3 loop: CASSPQGGVKNIQYF. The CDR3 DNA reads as TGTGCCAGCAGCCCCCAGGGGGGAGTCAAAAACATTCAGTACTTC. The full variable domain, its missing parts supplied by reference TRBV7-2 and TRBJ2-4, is GAGVSQSPSNKVTEKGKDVELRCDPISGHTALYWYRQSLGQGLEFLIYFQGNSAPDKSGLPSDRFSAERTGGSVSTLTIQRTQQEDSAVYLCASSPQGGVKNIQYFGAGTRLSVL.

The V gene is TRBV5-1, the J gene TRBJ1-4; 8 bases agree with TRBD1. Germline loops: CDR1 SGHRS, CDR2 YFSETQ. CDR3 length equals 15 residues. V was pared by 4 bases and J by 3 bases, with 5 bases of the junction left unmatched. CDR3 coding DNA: TGCGCCAGCAGCGGTCAGGGGGCCTCTAATGAAAAACTGTTTTTT. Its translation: CASSGQGASNEKLFF.

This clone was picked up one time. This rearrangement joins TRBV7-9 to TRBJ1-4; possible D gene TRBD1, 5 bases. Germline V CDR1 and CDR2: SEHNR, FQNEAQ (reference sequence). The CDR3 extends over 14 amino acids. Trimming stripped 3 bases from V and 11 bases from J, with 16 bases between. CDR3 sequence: CASSLPGGGEKLFF. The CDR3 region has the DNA TGTGCCAGCAGCTTGCCCGGGGGGGGTGAGAAACTGTTTTTT.

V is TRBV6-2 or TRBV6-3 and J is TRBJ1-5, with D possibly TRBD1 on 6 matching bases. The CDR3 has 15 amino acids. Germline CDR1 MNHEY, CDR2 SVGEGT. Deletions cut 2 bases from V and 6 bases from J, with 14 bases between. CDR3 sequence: CASSYRAGDGQPQHF. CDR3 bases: TGTGCCAGCAGTTACAGGGCAGGGGACGGTCAGCCCCAGCATTTT.

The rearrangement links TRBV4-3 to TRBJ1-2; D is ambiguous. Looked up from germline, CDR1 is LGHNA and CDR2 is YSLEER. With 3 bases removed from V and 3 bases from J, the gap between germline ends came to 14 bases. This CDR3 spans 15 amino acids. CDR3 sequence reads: CASSQQAKRDYGYTF. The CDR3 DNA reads TGCGCCAGCAGCCAGCAGGCCAAGCGGGACTATGGCTACACCTTC.

The CDR3 here is CASSQDALQGWNSPLHF. In nucleotides, the CDR3 is TGCGCCAGCAGCCAAGACGCCCTACAGGGATGGAATTCACCCCTCCACTTT. V gene TRBV4-3 combines with J gene TRBJ1-6; possible D gene TRBD1, 6 bases. The V and J ends lost 0 bases and 7 bases respectively, with 16 bases between them. Germline CDR1 LGHNA, CDR2 YSLEER. CDR3 size: 17 residues.

This chain's CDR3 is CASSYARGDTDTQYF. The CDR3, as DNA: TGTGCCAGCAGTTACGCGCGGGGAGACACAGATACGCAGTATTTT. The V call is TRBV6-2 or TRBV6-3, the J call TRBJ2-3; D possibly corresponds to TRBD2 (6 bases). Germline lookup yields CDR1 MNHEY and CDR2 SVGEGT. The V gene lost 2 bases and the J gene lost 2 bases, with 11 bases spanning the gap. The CDR3 covers 15 residues.

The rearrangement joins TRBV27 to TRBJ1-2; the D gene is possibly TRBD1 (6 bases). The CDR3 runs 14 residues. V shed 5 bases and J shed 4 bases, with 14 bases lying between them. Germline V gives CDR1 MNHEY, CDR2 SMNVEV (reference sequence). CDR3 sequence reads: CASSPTVGAYGYTF. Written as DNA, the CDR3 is TGTGCCAGCAGTCCCACCGTGGGGGCCTATGGCTACACCTTC.

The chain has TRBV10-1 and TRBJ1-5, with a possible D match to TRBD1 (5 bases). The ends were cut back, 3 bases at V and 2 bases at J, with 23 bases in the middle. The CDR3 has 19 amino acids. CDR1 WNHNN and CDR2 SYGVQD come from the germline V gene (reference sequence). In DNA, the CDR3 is TGCGCCAGCAGTGATGGTCCTAACTGGGGGGTGGGTTGCAATCAGCCCCAGCATTTT. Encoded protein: CASSDGPNWGVGCNQPQHF.

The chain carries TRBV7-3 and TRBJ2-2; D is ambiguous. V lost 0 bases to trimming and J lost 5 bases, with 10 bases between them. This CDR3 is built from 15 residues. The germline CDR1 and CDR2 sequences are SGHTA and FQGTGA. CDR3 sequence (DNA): TGTGCCAGCAGCTTAACCGTGGTCCAGACCGGGGAGCTGTTTTTT. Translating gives CASSLTVVQTGELFF.

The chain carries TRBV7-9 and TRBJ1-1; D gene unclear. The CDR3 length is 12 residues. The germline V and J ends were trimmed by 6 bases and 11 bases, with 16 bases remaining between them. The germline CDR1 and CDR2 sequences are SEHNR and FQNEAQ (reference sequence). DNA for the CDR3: TGTGCCAGCAGTCAAACCGGTTTCGGGGCTTTCTTT. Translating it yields CASSQTGFGAFF.

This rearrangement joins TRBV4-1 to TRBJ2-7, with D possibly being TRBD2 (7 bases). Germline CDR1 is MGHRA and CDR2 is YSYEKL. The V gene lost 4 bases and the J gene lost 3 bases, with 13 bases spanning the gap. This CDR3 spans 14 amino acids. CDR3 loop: CASSLRGGGYEQYF. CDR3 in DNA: TGCGCCAGCAGCCTCCGGGGAGGGGGCTACGAGCAGTACTTC.

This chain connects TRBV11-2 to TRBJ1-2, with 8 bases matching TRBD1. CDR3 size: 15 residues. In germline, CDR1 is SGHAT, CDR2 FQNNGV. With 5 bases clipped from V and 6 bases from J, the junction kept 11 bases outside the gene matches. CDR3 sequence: CASSPSGVTGDGYTF. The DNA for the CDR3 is TGTGCCAGCAGCCCCTCGGGTGTGACAGGGGATGGCTACACCTTC.

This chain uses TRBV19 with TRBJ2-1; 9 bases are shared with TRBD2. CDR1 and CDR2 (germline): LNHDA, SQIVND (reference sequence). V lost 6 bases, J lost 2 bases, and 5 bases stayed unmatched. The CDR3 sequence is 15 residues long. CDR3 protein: CASRWRGGPYNEQFF. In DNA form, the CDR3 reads TGTGCCAGTAGATGGCGGGGGGGCCCCTACAATGAGCAGTTCTTC.

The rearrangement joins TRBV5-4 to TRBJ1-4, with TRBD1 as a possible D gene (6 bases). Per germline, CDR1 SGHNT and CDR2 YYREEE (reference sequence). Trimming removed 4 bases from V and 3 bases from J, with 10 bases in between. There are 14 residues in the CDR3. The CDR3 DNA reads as TGTGCCAGCAGCCCACAGGGCTCTAATGAAAAACTGTTTTTT. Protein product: CASSPQGSNEKLFF.

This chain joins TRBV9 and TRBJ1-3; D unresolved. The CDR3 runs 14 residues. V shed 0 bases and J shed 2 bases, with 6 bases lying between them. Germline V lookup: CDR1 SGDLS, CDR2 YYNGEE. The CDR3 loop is CASSVEPTGNTIYF. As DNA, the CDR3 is TGTGCCAGCAGCGTAGAGCCGACTGGAAACACCATATATTTT.